What follows describes a single T cell receptor beta chain. Antigen unknown. The PCR contained 60 Vbeta and 13 Jbeta primers. Assay used: immunoSEQ multiplex PCR; TCRdb lists only in-frame clones, some missing. The sample contains 95,000 to 150,000 clones, approximately 74% of which appear only once. The record originates from a study of cytomegalovirus exposure and HLA in healthy donors. Study-level findings and limits: In a later analysis, compared with equally common non-associated chains, HLA-associated beta chains were more expanded.

The CDR3 extends over 13 amino acids. V lost 3 bases and J lost 3, with 9 bases in between. CDR1 and CDR2 (germline): GTSNPN, SVGIG (reference sequence). What was sequenced was PBMCs. This chain uses TRBV30 with TRBJ2-1; a weak D match, TRBD2 (6 bases). The sequence was obtained from a man aged 40-49 years in good health and CMV-seropositive. The CDR3 loop reads CAWRGRIYNEQFF. For the CDR3, the DNA is TGTGCCTGGAGAGGGAGGATCTACAATGAGCAGTTCTTC.